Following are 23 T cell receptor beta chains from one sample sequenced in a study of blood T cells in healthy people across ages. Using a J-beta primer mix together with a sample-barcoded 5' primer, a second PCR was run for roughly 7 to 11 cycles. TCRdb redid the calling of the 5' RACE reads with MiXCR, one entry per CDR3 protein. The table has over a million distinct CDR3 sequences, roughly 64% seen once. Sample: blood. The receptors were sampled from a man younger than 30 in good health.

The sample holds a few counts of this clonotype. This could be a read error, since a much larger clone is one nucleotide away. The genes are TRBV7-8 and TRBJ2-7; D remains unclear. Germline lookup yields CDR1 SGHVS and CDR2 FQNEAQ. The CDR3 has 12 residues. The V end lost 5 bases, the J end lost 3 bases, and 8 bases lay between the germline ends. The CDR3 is CASSQRNYEQYF. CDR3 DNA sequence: TGTGCCAGCAGCCAAAGGAACTACGAGCAGTACTTC.

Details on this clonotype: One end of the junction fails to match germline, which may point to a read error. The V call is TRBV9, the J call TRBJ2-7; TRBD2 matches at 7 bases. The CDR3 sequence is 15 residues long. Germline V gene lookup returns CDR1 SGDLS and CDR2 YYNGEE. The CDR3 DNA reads TGTGCCAGCAGCGTCTCCGGGGGGACCTCCTCCGAGCAGTACTTC. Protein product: CASSVSGGTSSEQYF.

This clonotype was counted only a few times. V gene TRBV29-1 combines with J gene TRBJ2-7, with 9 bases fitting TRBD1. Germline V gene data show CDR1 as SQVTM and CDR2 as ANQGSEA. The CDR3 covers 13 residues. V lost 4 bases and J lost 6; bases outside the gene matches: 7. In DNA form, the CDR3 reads TGCAGCGTTGTGGGGACAGGGAGCGGCGAGCAGTACTTC. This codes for CSVVGTGSGEQYF.

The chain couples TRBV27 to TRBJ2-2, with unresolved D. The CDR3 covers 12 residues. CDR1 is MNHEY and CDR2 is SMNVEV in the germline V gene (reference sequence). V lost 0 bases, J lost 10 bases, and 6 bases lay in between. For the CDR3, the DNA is TGTGCCAGCAGTTTATCGGGTCAGGAGCTGTTTTTT. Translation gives CASSLSGQELFF.

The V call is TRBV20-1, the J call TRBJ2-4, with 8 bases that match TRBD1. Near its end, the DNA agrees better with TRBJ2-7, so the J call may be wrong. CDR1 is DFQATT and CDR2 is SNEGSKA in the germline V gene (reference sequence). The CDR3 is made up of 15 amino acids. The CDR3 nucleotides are TGCAGTGCTAGAGATTCCCGGACAGGGCCCTACGAGCAGTACTTC. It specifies CSARDSRTGPYEQYF.

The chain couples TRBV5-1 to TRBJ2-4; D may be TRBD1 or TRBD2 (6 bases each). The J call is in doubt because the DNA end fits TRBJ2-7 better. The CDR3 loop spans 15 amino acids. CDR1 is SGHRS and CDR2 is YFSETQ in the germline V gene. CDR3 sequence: CASSLEGGLTYEQYF. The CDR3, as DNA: TGCGCCAGCAGCTTGGAGGGGGGACTGACCTACGAGCAGTACTTC.

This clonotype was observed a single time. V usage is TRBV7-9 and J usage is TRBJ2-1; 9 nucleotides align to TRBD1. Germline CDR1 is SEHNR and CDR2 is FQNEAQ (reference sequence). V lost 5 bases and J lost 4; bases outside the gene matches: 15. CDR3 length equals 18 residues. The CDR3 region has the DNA TGTGCCAGCAGCCGGGCCGGGACAGGGAGGGGGATATACAATGAGCAGTTCTTC. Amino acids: CASSRAGTGRGIYNEQFF.

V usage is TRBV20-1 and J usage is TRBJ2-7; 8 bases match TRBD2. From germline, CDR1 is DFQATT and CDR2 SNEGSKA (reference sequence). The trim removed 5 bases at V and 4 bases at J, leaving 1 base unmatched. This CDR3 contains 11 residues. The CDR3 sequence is CSAQREYEQYF. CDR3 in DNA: TGCAGTGCTCAGCGGGAGTACGAGCAGTACTTC.

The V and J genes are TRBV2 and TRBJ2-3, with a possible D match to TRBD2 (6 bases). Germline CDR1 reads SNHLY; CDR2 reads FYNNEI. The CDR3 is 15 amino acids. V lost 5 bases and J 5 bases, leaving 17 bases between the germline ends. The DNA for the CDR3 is TGTGCCAGCAGTAAAACCTTCAATAGCGGAGATACGCAGTATTTT. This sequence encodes CASSKTFNSGDTQYF.

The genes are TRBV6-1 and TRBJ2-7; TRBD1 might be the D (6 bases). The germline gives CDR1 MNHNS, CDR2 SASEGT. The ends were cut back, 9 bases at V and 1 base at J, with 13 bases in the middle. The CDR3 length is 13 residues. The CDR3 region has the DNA TGTGCCAGTAACAGGGAAGAATCCTACGAGCAGTACTTC. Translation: CASNREESYEQYF.

CDR3 nucleotide sequence: TGTGCCAGTAGTATCCTCGACTGGGGCTATGAGCAGTTCTTC. This encodes CASSILDWGYEQFF. V and J are TRBV19 and TRBJ2-1, with D possibly TRBD1 on 5 matching bases. CDR3 length: 14 amino acids. CDR1 LNHDA and CDR2 SQIVND come from the germline V gene (reference sequence). Trimming shortened V by 3 bases and J by 8 bases, and 14 bases separated the two germline ends.

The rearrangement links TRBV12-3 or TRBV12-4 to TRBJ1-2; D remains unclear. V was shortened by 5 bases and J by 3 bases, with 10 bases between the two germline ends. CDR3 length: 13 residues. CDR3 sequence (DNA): TGTGCCAGCAGTCTTAACCTGTACTATGGCTACACCTTC. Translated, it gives CASSLNLYYGYTF.

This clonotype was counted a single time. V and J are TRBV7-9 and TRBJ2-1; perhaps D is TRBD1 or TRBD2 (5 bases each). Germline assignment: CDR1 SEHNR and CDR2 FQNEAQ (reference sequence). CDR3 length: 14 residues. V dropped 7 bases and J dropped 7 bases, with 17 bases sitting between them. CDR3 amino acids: CASNLGNEGNEQFF. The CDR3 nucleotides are TGTGCCAGCAACTTGGGCAACGAGGGGAATGAGCAGTTCTTC.

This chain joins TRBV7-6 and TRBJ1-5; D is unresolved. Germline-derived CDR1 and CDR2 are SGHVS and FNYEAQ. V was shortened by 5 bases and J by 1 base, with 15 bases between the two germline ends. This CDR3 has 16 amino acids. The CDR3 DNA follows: TGTGCCAGCAGCCCACGGGCGGGAGGCAGCAATCAGCCCCAGCATTTT. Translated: CASSPRAGGSNQPQHF.

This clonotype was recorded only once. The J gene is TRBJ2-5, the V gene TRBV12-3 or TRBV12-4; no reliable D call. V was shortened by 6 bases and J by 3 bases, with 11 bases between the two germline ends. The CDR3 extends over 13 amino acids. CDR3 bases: TGTGCCAGCAGCTTCAGACGGAAAGAGACCCAGTACTTC. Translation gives CASSFRRKETQYF.

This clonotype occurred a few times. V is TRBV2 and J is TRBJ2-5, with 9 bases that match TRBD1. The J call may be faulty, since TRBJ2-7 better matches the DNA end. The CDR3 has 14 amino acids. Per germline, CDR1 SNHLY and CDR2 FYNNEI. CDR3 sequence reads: CASSEQGARYEQYF. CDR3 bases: TGTGCCAGCAGCGAACAGGGGGCCCGCTACGAGCAGTACTTC.

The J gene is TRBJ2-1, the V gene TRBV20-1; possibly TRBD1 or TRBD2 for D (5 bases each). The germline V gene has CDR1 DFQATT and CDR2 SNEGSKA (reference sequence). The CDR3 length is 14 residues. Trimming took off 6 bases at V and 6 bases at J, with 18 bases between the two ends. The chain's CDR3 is CSARPGPEANEQFF. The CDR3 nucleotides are TGCAGTGCCAGGCCGGGACCGGAAGCCAATGAGCAGTTCTTC.

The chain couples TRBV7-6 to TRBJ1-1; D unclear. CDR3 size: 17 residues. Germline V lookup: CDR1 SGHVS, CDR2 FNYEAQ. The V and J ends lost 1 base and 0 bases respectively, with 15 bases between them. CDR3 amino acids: CASSLEGWRALNTEAFF. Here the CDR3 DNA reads TGTGCCAGCAGCTTAGAAGGGTGGAGGGCCTTGAACACTGAAGCTTTCTTT. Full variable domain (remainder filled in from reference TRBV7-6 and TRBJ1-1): GAGVSQSPRYKVTKRGQDVALRCDPISGHVSLYWYRQALGQGPEFLTYFNYEAQQDKSGLPNDRFSAERPEGSISTLTIQRTEQRDSAMYRCASSLEGWRALNTEAFFGQGTRLTVV.

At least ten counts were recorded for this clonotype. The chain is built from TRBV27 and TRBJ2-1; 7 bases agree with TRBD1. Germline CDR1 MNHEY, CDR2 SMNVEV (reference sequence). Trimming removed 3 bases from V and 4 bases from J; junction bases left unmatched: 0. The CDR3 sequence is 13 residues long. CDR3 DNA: TGTGCCAGCAGTTTCAGGGGGTACAATGAGCAGTTCTTC. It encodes CASSFRGYNEQFF.

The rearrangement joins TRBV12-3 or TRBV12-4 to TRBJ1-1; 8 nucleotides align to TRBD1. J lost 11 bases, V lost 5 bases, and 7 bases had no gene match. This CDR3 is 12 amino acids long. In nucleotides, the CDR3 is TGTGCCAGCAGTGGACAGGGTGTGGAGGCTTTCTTT. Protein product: CASSGQGVEAFF.

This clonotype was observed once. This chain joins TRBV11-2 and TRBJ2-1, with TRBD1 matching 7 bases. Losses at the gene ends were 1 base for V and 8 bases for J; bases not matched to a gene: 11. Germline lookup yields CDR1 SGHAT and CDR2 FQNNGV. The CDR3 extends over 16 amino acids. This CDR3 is CASSLVEDRRRDEQFF. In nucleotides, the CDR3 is TGTGCCAGCAGCTTAGTAGAGGACAGGAGAAGGGATGAGCAGTTCTTC.

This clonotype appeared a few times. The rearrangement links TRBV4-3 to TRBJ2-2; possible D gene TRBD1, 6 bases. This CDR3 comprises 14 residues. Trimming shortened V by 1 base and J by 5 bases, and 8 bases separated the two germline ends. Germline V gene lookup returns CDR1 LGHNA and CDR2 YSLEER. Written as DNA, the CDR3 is TGCGCCAGCAGCCAAGCACAGGGTACCGGGGAGCTGTTTTTT. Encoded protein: CASSQAQGTGELFF.

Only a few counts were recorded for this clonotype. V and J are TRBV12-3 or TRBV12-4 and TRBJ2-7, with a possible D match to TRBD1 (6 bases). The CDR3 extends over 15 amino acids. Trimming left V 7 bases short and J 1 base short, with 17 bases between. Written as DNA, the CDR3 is TGTGCCAGCACCACAACAGGGTCTTATTCCTACGAGCAGTACTTC. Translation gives CASTTTGSYSYEQYF.